This T cell receptor beta chain was recorded in a study of blood T cell repertoires in COVID-19. Study as a whole: There were acute and convalescent COVID-19 samples, and they came from the United States, Italy and Spain. Nucleic acid was either cDNA or gDNA, and it came from T cells, B-cell-depleted T cells, or PBMCs.

CDR1 and CDR2 (germline): SGHRS, YFSETQ. The trim removed 5 bases at V and 1 base at J, leaving 2 bases unmatched. This CDR3 comprises 14 residues. This clone was picked up a small number of times. Source study methods: Amplification with reference gene primers provided the estimates of nucleated cell counts. Assay used: immunoSEQ multiplex PCR; TCRdb lists only in-frame clones, some missing. The V and J calls and clone size come from that table; D and trimming were worked out from the DNA. The sample gives about 150,000 clones, about 79% of which show up once; roughly 29% is in the top ten. This rearrangement joins TRBV5-1 to TRBJ2-2; 7 nucleotides line up with TRBD1. Sequenced sample: peripheral blood. This TCR was recovered from a woman aged 55-70 years with acute or convalescent COVID-19. CDR3 in amino acids: CASSGQENTGELFF. The CDR3, as DNA: TGCGCCAGCAGTGGACAGGAGAACACCGGGGAGCTGTTTTTT.